Many counts were recorded for the clone carrying this TCR beta chain. Antigen specificity is unknown. This specimen belongs to a study of regulatory T cells in long-lasting Graves disease. Study-wide context: The study counted Graves' disease as persistent given over 5 years of antithyroid drugs and positive TSH receptor antibodies.

The study, taken as a whole, reports: There were preferences for TRBV28, TRBJ1-2 and TRBJ2-5 in persistent disease.

Arm-PCR with iRepertoire HTBI primers amplified the CDR3 regions for these TCR beta libraries. TCRdb re-called the multiplex PCR reads through MiXCR, storing one row per CDR3 protein. The data show 400,000 to 500,000 distinct CDR3 sequences, roughly 21% seen once. V lost 3 bases and J lost 7, with 6 bases in between. The CDR3 totals 11 residues. The germline CDR1 and CDR2 sequences are LGHDT and YNNKEL (reference sequence). This sample's time point: persistent/refractory GD, antithyroid drugs over 5 years with positive TRAb. The TCR library was made from RNA extracted from PBMCs. American Thyroid Association guidelines served as the basis for diagnosing Graves' disease.

The input for sequencing was peripheral blood mononuclear cells (PBMCs), taken when the disease was refractory, from a patient treated with antithyroid drugs. This clonotype was sampled from a female donor with Graves disease. The genes are TRBV3-1 and TRBJ1-1; D gene unclear. As DNA, the CDR3 is TGTGCCAGCAGCCAGCCCGGTGAAGCTTTCTTT. It encodes CASSQPGEAFF. Filled out from reference TRBV3-1 and TRBJ1-1, the complete variable domain reads DTAVSQTPKYLVTQMGNDKSIKCEQNLGHDTMYWYKQDSKKFLKIMFSYNNKELIINETVPNRFSPKSPDKAHLNLHINSLELGDSAVYFCASSQPGEAFFGQGTRLTVV.